A single sample gave rise to the 8 T cell receptor beta chains below, sequenced in a study of blood T cell repertoires in COVID-19. Repertoires were generated with immunoSEQ multiplex PCR, while TCRdb's copy carries only in-frame clones and drops some. Among 140,000 to 150,000 clones listed, 80% to 85% were seen once. The sequenced sample consisted of peripheral blood. The receptors were sampled from a human donor in a cohort sampled during active COVID-19.

V is TRBV27 and J is TRBJ2-2; 9 positions agree with TRBD1. The CDR3 spans 16 residues. After removal of 2 bases from V and 4 bases from J, the junction contained 5 bases not matched to a gene. The germline V gene encodes CDR1 MNHEY and CDR2 SMNVEV (reference sequence). CDR3 DNA sequence: TGTGCCAGCAGTTTAATTTACAGGGGGCGCACCGGGGAGCTGTTTTTT. Its translation: CASSLIYRGRTGELFF.

The rearrangement uses TRBV9 and TRBJ1-4; perhaps TRBD1 as D (6 bases). CDR1 SGDLS and CDR2 YYNGEE come from the germline V gene. The CDR3 extends over 15 amino acids. V dropped 4 bases and J dropped 3 bases, with 13 bases sitting between them. The CDR3 region has the DNA TGTGCCAGCAGCCTAACAGGGAACCCTAATGAAAAACTGTTTTTT. As protein: CASSLTGNPNEKLFF.

The sample holds one count of this clone. CDR3: CASSLTGASIDTQYF. For the CDR3, the DNA is TGCGCCAGCAGCTTGACAGGGGCCTCGATAGATACGCAGTATTTT. The chain couples TRBV5-1 to TRBJ2-3, with TRBD1 identical over 7 bases. Germline-derived CDR1 and CDR2 are SGHRS and YFSETQ. After removal of 1 base from V and 5 bases from J, the junction contained 7 bases not matched to a gene. The CDR3 totals 15 residues.

This sequence joins TRBV5-4 and TRBJ1-5; D possibly corresponds to TRBD1 (6 bases). V lost 0 bases and J 2 bases, leaving 6 bases between the germline ends. CDR1 SGHNT and CDR2 YYREEE come from the germline V gene (reference sequence). CDR3 size: 14 residues. The CDR3 is CASSLAGGNQPQHF. DNA for the CDR3: TGTGCCAGCAGCTTGGCAGGGGGCAATCAGCCCCAGCATTTT.

This clone occurred many times. V usage is TRBV7-9 and J usage is TRBJ2-5, with D perhaps TRBD1 (6 bases). The germline V and J ends were trimmed by 5 bases and 5 bases, with 12 bases remaining between them. The CDR3 sequence is 13 residues long. The germline V gene encodes CDR1 SEHNR and CDR2 FQNEAQ (reference sequence). CDR3 coding DNA: TGTGCCAGCAGCCCACAGGGTCCGGAGACCCAGTACTTC. Encoded protein: CASSPQGPETQYF.

The genes are TRBV9 and TRBJ1-1, with 7 bases matching TRBD1. Per germline, CDR1 SGDLS and CDR2 YYNGEE. The CDR3 totals 17 residues. Unmatched junction bases numbered 12, after V lost 4 bases and J lost 0 bases. For the CDR3, the DNA is TGTGCCAGCAGCCTACCTGGGGCAGGGGGTATGAACACTGAAGCTTTCTTT. This sequence encodes CASSLPGAGGMNTEAFF. Using reference TRBV9 and TRBJ1-1 for the parts outside the CDR3, the full variable domain is DSGVTQTPKHLITATGQRVTLRCSPRSGDLSVYWYQQSLDQGLQFLIQYYNGEERAKGNILERFSAQQFPDLHSELNLSSLELGDSALYFCASSLPGAGGMNTEAFFGQGTRLTVV.

V gene TRBV28 combines with J gene TRBJ1-2; 8 bases align to TRBD1. Looked up from germline, CDR1 is MDHEN and CDR2 is SYDVKM. V was clipped by 5 bases and J by 8 bases; unmatched bases: 13. This CDR3 has 15 residues. The CDR3: CASSGLQGDVAGYTF. CDR3 DNA sequence: TGTGCCAGCAGTGGATTACAGGGGGACGTGGCGGGCTACACCTTC.

V is TRBV5-1 and J is TRBJ1-2; D uncertain. V shed 1 base and J shed 3 bases, with 10 bases lying between them. The germline V gene encodes CDR1 SGHRS and CDR2 YFSETQ. The CDR3 has 14 amino acids. The CDR3 nucleotides are TGCGCCAGCAGCTTGAGCAGAGGCGACTATGGCTACACCTTC. Amino acids: CASSLSRGDYGYTF. Full variable domain (missing parts from reference TRBV5-1 and TRBJ1-2): KAGVTQTPRYLIKTRGQQVTLSCSPISGHRSVSWYQQTPGQGLQFLFEYFSETQRNKGNFPGRFSGRQFSNSRSEMNVSTLELGDSALYLCASSLSRGDYGYTFGSGTRLTVV.